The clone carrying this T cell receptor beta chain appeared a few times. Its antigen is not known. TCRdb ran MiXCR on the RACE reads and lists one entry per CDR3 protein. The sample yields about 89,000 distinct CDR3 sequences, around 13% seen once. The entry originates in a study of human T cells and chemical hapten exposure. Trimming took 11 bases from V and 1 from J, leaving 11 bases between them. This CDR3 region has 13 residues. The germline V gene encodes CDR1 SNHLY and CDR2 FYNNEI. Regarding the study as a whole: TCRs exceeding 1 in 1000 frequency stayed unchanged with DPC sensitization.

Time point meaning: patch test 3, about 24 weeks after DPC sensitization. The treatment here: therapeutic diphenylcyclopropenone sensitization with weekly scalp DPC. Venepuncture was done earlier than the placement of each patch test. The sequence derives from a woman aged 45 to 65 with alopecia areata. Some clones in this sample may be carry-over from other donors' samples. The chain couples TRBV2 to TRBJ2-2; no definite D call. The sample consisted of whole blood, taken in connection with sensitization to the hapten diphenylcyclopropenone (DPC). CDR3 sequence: CASKRWNTGELFF. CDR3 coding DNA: TGTGCCTCCAAGAGGTGGAACACCGGGGAGCTGTTTTTT.